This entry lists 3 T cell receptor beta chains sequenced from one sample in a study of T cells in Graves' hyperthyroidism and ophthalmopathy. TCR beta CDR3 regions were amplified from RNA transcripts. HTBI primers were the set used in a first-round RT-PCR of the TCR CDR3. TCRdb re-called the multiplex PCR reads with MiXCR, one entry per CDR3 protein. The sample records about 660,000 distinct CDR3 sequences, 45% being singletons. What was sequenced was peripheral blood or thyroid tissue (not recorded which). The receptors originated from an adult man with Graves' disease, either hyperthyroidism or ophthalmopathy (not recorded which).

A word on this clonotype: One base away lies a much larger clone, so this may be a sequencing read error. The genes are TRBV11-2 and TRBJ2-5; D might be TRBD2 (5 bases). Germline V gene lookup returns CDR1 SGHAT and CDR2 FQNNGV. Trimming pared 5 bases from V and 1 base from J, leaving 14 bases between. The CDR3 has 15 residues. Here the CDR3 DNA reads TGTGCCAGCAGCGCAACTCCTGGGAGCCAAGAGACCCAGTACTTC. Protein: CASSATPGSQETQYF.

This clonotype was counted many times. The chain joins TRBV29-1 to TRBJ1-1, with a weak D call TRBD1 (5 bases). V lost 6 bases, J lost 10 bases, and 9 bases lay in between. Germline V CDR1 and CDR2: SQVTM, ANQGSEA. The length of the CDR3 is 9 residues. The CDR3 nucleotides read TGCAGCGTGTCGGGGGTAGCTTTCTTT. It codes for CSVSGVAFF. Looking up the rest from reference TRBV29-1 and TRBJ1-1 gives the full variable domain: SAVISQKPSRDICQRGTSLTIQCQVDSQVTMMFWYRQQPGQSLTLIATANQGSEATYESGFVIDKFPISRPNLTFSTLTVSNMSPEDSSIYLCSVSGVAFFGQGTRLTVV.

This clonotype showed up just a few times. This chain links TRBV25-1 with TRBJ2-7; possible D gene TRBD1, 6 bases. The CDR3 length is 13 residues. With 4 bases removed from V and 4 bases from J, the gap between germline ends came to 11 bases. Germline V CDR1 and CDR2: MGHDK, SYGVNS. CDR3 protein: CASSVRTGYEQYF. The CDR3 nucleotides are TGTGCCAGCAGTGTCAGAACAGGGTACGAGCAGTACTTC.